The source of this T cell receptor (beta chain) is a study of T cells in Graves' hyperthyroidism and ophthalmopathy. This clonotype was observed a few times. Antigen: not known. Stable disease denoted Graves' hyperthyroidism without ophthalmopathy progression within 18 months. About 10 ml of fresh peripheral blood supplied the PBMCs. Study-level findings and limits: A median about 6.5 months before onset, the model predicted ophthalmopathy. A model built on 13 V-J features separated ophthalmopathy from stable hyperthyroidism.

The CDR3 length is 14 residues. Trimming pared 4 bases from V and 2 bases from J, leaving 9 bases between. Per germline, CDR1 LNHDA and CDR2 SQIVND (reference sequence). The investigators amplified TCR beta CDR3 regions from RNA transcripts. A set of HTBI primers served as the primers for a first-round RT-PCR of the TCR CDR3. One entry per CDR3 protein results from TCRdb running MiXCR on the multiplex PCR reads. The sample has around 500,000 distinct CDR3 sequences, 13% to 15% seen once; the top ten hold 15% to 20%. Sequenced: blood. V usage is TRBV19 and J usage is TRBJ1-3, with a weak D call TRBD1 (5 bases). This TCR came from a woman between 18 and 29 years old with Graves' hyperthyroidism. CDR3 region: CASSSAGPGNTIYF. In nucleotides, the CDR3 is TGTGCCAGTAGTAGTGCAGGGCCTGGAAACACCATATATTTT.